These T cell receptor beta chains were read from a single sample in a study of metastatic and nonmetastatic thyroid tumors. TCRdb ran MiXCR on the PCR reads. The table records about 92,000 clones, more than 12% of them present only once. Sequencing input: blood. The receptors were gathered from a female donor with papillary thyroid cancer or a benign thyroid nodule (not recorded which). Some clones in this sample may be carry-over from other donors' samples. Both conserved end residues are part of each CDR3. D genes are given only for firm matches. Clone size is stated in some rows and not others, as once, few, many or a class when expanded.

j_gene: TRBJ1-3; abundance: many; v_gene: TRBV18; d_gene: -; CDR3aa: CASSPPGFRGGSPSGNTIYF; CDR3nt: TGTGCCAGCTCACCACCGGGCTTCCGGGGGGGATCCCCCTCTGGAAACACCATATATTTT
j_gene: TRBJ1-5; abundance: many; v_gene: TRBV6-1; d_gene: -; CDR3aa: CASTYMGGAIGNQPQHF; CDR3nt: TGTGCCAGCACCTACATGGGGGGGGCGATAGGCAATCAGCCCCAGCATTTT
j_gene: TRBJ2-3; abundance: many; v_gene: TRBV30; d_gene: -; CDR3aa: CAWSVGSSTDTQYF; CDR3nt: TGTGCCTGGAGTGTAGGCAGTAGCACAGATACGCAGTATTTT
j_gene: TRBJ2-7; abundance: many; v_gene: TRBV14; d_gene: -; CDR3aa: CASSPWGGSYEQYF; CDR3nt: TGTGCCAGCAGCCCGTGGGGCGGCTCCTACGAGCAGTACTTC
j_gene: TRBJ2-5; abundance: many; v_gene: TRBV6-1; d_gene: -; CDR3aa: CASSYSNQETQYF; CDR3nt: TGTGCCAGCAGTTATTCTAACCAAGAGACCCAGTACTTC
j_gene: TRBJ1-2; abundance: many; v_gene: TRBV2; d_gene: -; CDR3aa: CAKAPSDADGYTF; CDR3nt: TGTGCCAAGGCCCCCTCCGATGCCGATGGCTACACCTTC
j_gene: TRBJ2-7; abundance: many; v_gene: TRBV11-3; d_gene: -; CDR3aa: CASSTTGSYEQYF; CDR3nt: TGTGCCAGCAGCACCACAGGGTCCTACGAGCAGTACTTC
j_gene: TRBJ2-7; abundance: many; v_gene: TRBV6-1; d_gene: TRBD1; CDR3aa: CASSLSRTGGSEQYF; CDR3nt: TGTGCCAGCAGTTTATCCAGGACAGGGGGCTCCGAGCAGTACTTC
j_gene: TRBJ2-5; abundance: many; v_gene: TRBV20-1; d_gene: TRBD2; CDR3aa: CSASHLGAGPFQETQYF; CDR3nt: TGCAGTGCTAGCCACCTGGGAGCGGGGCCCTTCCAAGAGACCCAGTACTTC
j_gene: TRBJ2-1; abundance: many; v_gene: TRBV5-6; d_gene: -; CDR3aa: CASSGGYYNEQFF; CDR3nt: TGTGCCAGCAGCGGGGGTTATTACAATGAGCAGTTCTTC
j_gene: TRBJ2-7; abundance: once; v_gene: TRBV7-2; d_gene: -; CDR3aa: CASSLEGRKGEQYF; CDR3nt: TGTGCCAGCAGCTTAGAAGGTCGAAAGGGGGAGCAGTACTTC
j_gene: TRBJ2-5; abundance: -; v_gene: TRBV7-9; d_gene: -; CDR3aa: CASSSRLEETQYF; CDR3nt: TGTGCCAGCAGCTCACGACTAGAAGAGACCCAGTACTTC
j_gene: TRBJ1-2; abundance: many; v_gene: TRBV30; d_gene: TRBD1; CDR3aa: CALPGTGGSYGYTF; CDR3nt: TGTGCCTTACCAGGGACAGGAGGTTCCTATGGCTACACCTTC
j_gene: TRBJ1-3; abundance: many; v_gene: TRBV28; d_gene: -; CDR3aa: CASSLLTATRGNTIYF; CDR3nt: TGTGCCAGCAGTCTGTTGACCGCTACGAGGGGAAACACCATATATTTT
j_gene: TRBJ2-3; abundance: many; v_gene: TRBV6-1; d_gene: TRBD2; CDR3aa: CASSRQRGGTDTQYF; CDR3nt: TGTGCCAGCAGCCGCCAGCGGGGGGGAACAGATACGCAGTATTTT
j_gene: TRBJ1-1; abundance: -; v_gene: TRBV11-2; d_gene: -; CDR3aa: CASSTRVTPRETEAFF; CDR3nt: TGTGCCAGCAGCACCCGGGTAACCCCGCGGGAAACTGAAGCTTTCTTT
j_gene: TRBJ2-3; abundance: few; v_gene: TRBV29-1; d_gene: -; CDR3aa: CSTAGTSSTDTQYF; CDR3nt: TGCAGCACTGCCGGGACAAGTAGCACAGATACGCAGTATTTT
j_gene: TRBJ1-3; abundance: many; v_gene: TRBV5-6; d_gene: -; CDR3aa: CASSSLRTGNTIYF; CDR3nt: TGTGCCAGCAGCTCCCTTCGGACTGGAAACACCATATATTTT
j_gene: TRBJ2-4; abundance: -; v_gene: TRBV6-2/TRBV6-3; d_gene: TRBD2; CDR3aa: CASSSTGTSGNIQYF; CDR3nt: TGTGCCAGCAGCTCCACCGGGACTAGCGGAAACATTCAGTACTTC
j_gene: TRBJ2-7; abundance: -; v_gene: TRBV4-1; d_gene: -; CDR3aa: CASSHEPGGNYEQYF; CDR3nt: TGCGCCAGCAGCCACGAGCCAGGAGGGAACTACGAGCAGTACTTC
j_gene: TRBJ2-7; abundance: many; v_gene: TRBV3-1; d_gene: -; CDR3aa: CASSQVNQDYEQYF; CDR3nt: TGTGCCAGCAGCCAAGTTAATCAGGACTACGAGCAGTACTTC
j_gene: TRBJ2-3; abundance: many; v_gene: TRBV10-1; d_gene: -; CDR3aa: CASSENLDTQYF; CDR3nt: TGCGCCAGCAGTGAAAACCTGGATACGCAGTATTTT
j_gene: TRBJ2-7; abundance: -; v_gene: TRBV18; d_gene: -; CDR3aa: CASSPRTKRSEQYF; CDR3nt: TGTGCCAGCTCACCACGGACAAAAAGGAGCGAGCAGTACTTC
j_gene: TRBJ1-2; abundance: many; v_gene: TRBV29-1; d_gene: TRBD1; CDR3aa: CSAGGLYGYTF; CDR3nt: TGCAGCGCAGGGGGCTTGTATGGCTACACCTTC
j_gene: TRBJ1-1; abundance: many; v_gene: TRBV3-1; d_gene: -; CDR3aa: CASNEGPSFEAFF; CDR3nt: TGTGCCAGCAATGAGGGACCAAGCTTTGAAGCTTTCTTT
j_gene: TRBJ2-2; abundance: many; v_gene: TRBV19; d_gene: -; CDR3aa: CASSRDKNTGELFF; CDR3nt: TGTGCCAGTAGTCGGGACAAGAACACCGGGGAGCTGTTTTTT
j_gene: TRBJ2-3; abundance: few; v_gene: TRBV19; d_gene: TRBD2; CDR3aa: CASSRNLLAGGLHTQYF; CDR3nt: TGTGCCAGTAGTAGAAACCTTCTAGCGGGGGGGCTTCATACGCAGTATTTT
j_gene: TRBJ1-1; abundance: many; v_gene: TRBV20-1; d_gene: -; CDR3aa: CSASGEAFF; CDR3nt: TGCAGTGCTAGCGGGGAAGCTTTCTTT
j_gene: TRBJ2-4; abundance: -; v_gene: TRBV20-1; d_gene: TRBD1; CDR3aa: CSASAQGVPKNIQYF; CDR3nt: TGCAGTGCTAGTGCCCAGGGGGTTCCCAAAAACATTCAGTACTTC
j_gene: TRBJ2-3; abundance: many; v_gene: TRBV10-3; d_gene: TRBD2; CDR3aa: CAISGSSGAREGTDTQYF; CDR3nt: TGTGCCATCAGCGGTTCTAGCGGGGCCCGTGAAGGCACAGATACGCAGTATTTT
j_gene: TRBJ2-1; abundance: many; v_gene: TRBV24-1; d_gene: TRBD1; CDR3aa: CATGQGSSYNEQFF; CDR3nt: TGTGCCACGGGACAGGGGAGCTCCTACAATGAGCAGTTCTTC
j_gene: TRBJ2-1; abundance: -; v_gene: TRBV5-1; d_gene: -; CDR3aa: CASSLGLQGRYNEQFF; CDR3nt: TGCGCCAGCAGCTTGGGGTTACAGGGACGCTACAATGAGCAGTTCTTC
j_gene: TRBJ1-1; abundance: few; v_gene: TRBV28; d_gene: -; CDR3aa: CASSLISTEAFF; CDR3nt: TGTGCCAGCAGTCTGATTAGCACTGAAGCTTTCTTT
j_gene: TRBJ1-6; abundance: many; v_gene: TRBV12-3/TRBV12-4; d_gene: -; CDR3aa: CASAAQGLNSPLHF; CDR3nt: TGTGCCAGCGCTGCGCAGGGATTAAATTCACCCCTCCACTTT
j_gene: TRBJ1-4; abundance: many; v_gene: TRBV7-2; d_gene: TRBD1; CDR3aa: CASSSKGTGNEKLFF; CDR3nt: TGTGCCAGCAGCTCCAAAGGGACAGGGAATGAAAAACTGTTTTTT
j_gene: TRBJ1-4; abundance: -; v_gene: TRBV4-2; d_gene: TRBD1; CDR3aa: CASSQRPGTGGFYEKLFF; CDR3nt: TGTGCCAGCAGCCAACGACCCGGGACAGGGGGCTTTTATGAAAAACTGTTTTTC
j_gene: TRBJ2-7; abundance: many; v_gene: TRBV5-1; d_gene: TRBD1; CDR3aa: CASSFIGGQGSYEQYF; CDR3nt: TGCGCCAGCAGCTTTATTGGGGGACAGGGGTCCTACGAGCAGTACTTC
j_gene: TRBJ1-6; abundance: many; v_gene: TRBV9; d_gene: -; CDR3aa: CASSEALWGDSPLHF; CDR3nt: TGTGCCAGCAGCGAGGCCCTATGGGGGGATTCACCCCTCCACTTT
j_gene: TRBJ1-1; abundance: many; v_gene: TRBV7-9; d_gene: -; CDR3aa: CASSSYRESDTEAFF; CDR3nt: TGTGCCAGCAGCTCCTACAGGGAGTCAGACACTGAAGCTTTCTTT
j_gene: TRBJ2-7; abundance: many; v_gene: TRBV7-9; d_gene: -; CDR3aa: CASSSSRIYEQYF; CDR3nt: TGTGCCAGCAGCTCATCCCGAATCTACGAGCAGTACTTC
j_gene: TRBJ1-1; abundance: many; v_gene: TRBV5-1; d_gene: -; CDR3aa: CASSLGADGEAFF; CDR3nt: TGCGCCAGCAGCTTGGGCGCCGACGGAGAAGCTTTCTTT
j_gene: TRBJ2-2; abundance: many; v_gene: TRBV5-4; d_gene: -; CDR3aa: CASSSINLGVGTGELFF; CDR3nt: TGTGCCAGCAGCTCGATTAACCTTGGGGTCGGCACCGGGGAGCTGTTTTTT
j_gene: TRBJ2-2; abundance: -; v_gene: TRBV29-1; d_gene: -; CDR3aa: CSVAAWVQANTGELFF; CDR3nt: TGCAGCGTTGCTGCCTGGGTACAGGCGAACACCGGGGAGCTGTTTTTT
j_gene: TRBJ1-1; abundance: many; v_gene: TRBV11-2; d_gene: -; CDR3aa: CASSLGSRNTEAFF; CDR3nt: TGTGCCAGCAGCTTAGGGTCGAGAAACACTGAAGCTTTCTTT
j_gene: TRBJ1-2; abundance: many; v_gene: TRBV20-1; d_gene: -; CDR3aa: CSAPQRKNYGYTF; CDR3nt: TGCAGTGCCCCCCAGCGGAAGAACTATGGCTACACCTTC
j_gene: TRBJ2-1; abundance: many; v_gene: TRBV11-1; d_gene: -; CDR3aa: CASSLVGGVDEQFF; CDR3nt: TGTGCCAGCAGCTTAGTCGGCGGGGTTGATGAGCAGTTCTTC
j_gene: TRBJ2-3; abundance: many; v_gene: TRBV2; d_gene: -; CDR3aa: CASTRLVVGADTQYF; CDR3nt: TGTGCCAGCACTCGACTAGTAGTCGGGGCAGATACGCAGTATTTT
j_gene: TRBJ2-2; abundance: -; v_gene: TRBV18; d_gene: -; CDR3aa: CASSPQQGDTGELFF; CDR3nt: TGTGCCAGCTCACCTCAACAGGGTGACACCGGGGAGCTGTTTTTT
j_gene: TRBJ2-1; abundance: many; v_gene: TRBV4-1; d_gene: -; CDR3aa: CASSQEGVRGRNEQFF; CDR3nt: TGCGCCAGCAGCCAAGAAGGGGTGCGGGGGCGGAATGAGCAGTTCTTC
j_gene: TRBJ2-7; abundance: many; v_gene: TRBV4-1; d_gene: TRBD2; CDR3aa: CASSQKRGPSYEQYF; CDR3nt: TGCGCCAGCAGCCAGAAGCGGGGGCCTTCCTACGAGCAGTACTTC
j_gene: TRBJ1-4; abundance: many; v_gene: TRBV19; d_gene: -; CDR3aa: CASSIGRATNEKLFF; CDR3nt: TGTGCCAGTAGTATAGGTAGGGCGACTAATGAAAAACTGTTTTTT
j_gene: TRBJ1-1; abundance: many; v_gene: TRBV19; d_gene: -; CDR3aa: CASSLAFPRNTEAFF; CDR3nt: TGTGCCAGTAGTTTAGCCTTTCCTCGGAACACTGAAGCTTTCTTT
j_gene: TRBJ2-1; abundance: few; v_gene: TRBV18; d_gene: TRBD2; CDR3aa: CASSPTRGGSYNEQFF; CDR3nt: TGTGCCAGCTCACCAACGCGGGGGGGCTCCTACAATGAGCAGTTCTTC
j_gene: TRBJ2-1; abundance: many; v_gene: TRBV19; d_gene: TRBD2; CDR3aa: CASTSAGLAGREQFF; CDR3nt: TGTGCCAGTACCTCGGCGGGACTAGCGGGACGGGAGCAGTTCTTC
j_gene: TRBJ2-1; abundance: many; v_gene: TRBV6-1; d_gene: TRBD2; CDR3aa: CASNRERGRNEQFF; CDR3nt: TGTGCCAGCAATAGAGAGCGGGGTAGGAATGAGCAGTTCTTC